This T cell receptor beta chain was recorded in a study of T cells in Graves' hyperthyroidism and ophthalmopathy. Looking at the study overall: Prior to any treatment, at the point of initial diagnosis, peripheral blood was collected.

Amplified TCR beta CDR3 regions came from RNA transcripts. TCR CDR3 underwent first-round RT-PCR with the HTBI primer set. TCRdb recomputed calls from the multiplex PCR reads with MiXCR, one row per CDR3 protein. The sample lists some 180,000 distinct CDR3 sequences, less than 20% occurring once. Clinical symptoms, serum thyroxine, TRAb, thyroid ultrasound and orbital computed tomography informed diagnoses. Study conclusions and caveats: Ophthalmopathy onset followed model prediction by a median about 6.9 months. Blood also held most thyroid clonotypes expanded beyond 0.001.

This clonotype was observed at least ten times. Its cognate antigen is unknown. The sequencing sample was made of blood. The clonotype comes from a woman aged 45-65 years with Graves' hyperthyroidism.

CDR3 residues: CASSLSSGSLARSYEQYF. The DNA of the CDR3 is TGTGCCAGCAGCTTATCGAGCGGGAGCCTCGCCCGGAGCTACGAGCAGTACTTC. This chain connects TRBV7-9 to TRBJ2-7; 8 bases map to TRBD2. The CDR3 is made up of 18 amino acids. Germline values: CDR1 SEHNR, CDR2 FQNEAQ (reference sequence). J gave up 3 bases and V 2 bases, and 15 bases lay outside the gene matches.